The T cell receptor (beta chain) under discussion was sequenced for a study of shared clonotypes between healthy human individuals. Those who donated, Caucasian adults without exception, all lived in Nashville, Tennessee. For this clone: This sample also contains other DNA sequences that code for the same CDR3.

This CDR3 spans 15 amino acids. Germline V gene sequence: CDR1 SNHLY, CDR2 FYNNEI. V trimming: 4 bases; J trimming: 5 bases; junction bases outside the gene matches: 2. Sequenced by immunoSEQ multiplex PCR; TCRdb stores in-frame clones only, minus some. The repertoire holds about 680,000 clones, with 72% as singletons. The sequenced sample consisted of memory CD4+ T cells sorted from blood. Subset defined: CD45RA-negative fraction. The chain joins TRBV2 to TRBJ2-2; 12 bases agree with TRBD2. The receptor comes from a woman aged 25 to 45 in good health. Here the CDR3 reads CASSASGRGTGELFF. The CDR3 DNA is TGTGCCAGCAGTGCTAGCGGGAGGGGGACCGGGGAGCTGTTTTTT.